This TCR beta chain was identified during a study of shared T cell receptors in the human thymus listed by TCRdb under 2021. In terms of the full investigation: The study investigated the way shared, self-reactive T-cell receptor alpha chains are produced in the human thymus.

The library was obtained by the immunoSEQ multiplex PCR assay. TCRdb took this table from immuneACCESS and kept in-frame rearrangements with V and J called. Such tables lack part of the clones; where checked against another copy, unresolved V genes explain under half of the gap, and the rest is unexplained. For this sample the table gives 450,000 to 650,000 clones, of which 75% to 80% were detected only once. The top ten clonotypes cover around 0.012% of the sample. Remarks on this clone: This clone's antigen is unknown. No much larger clone is present one base from it, and per-base qualities are unavailable.

Spanning cysteine to phenylalanine, the CDR3 consists of 13 amino acids. Kept here is only the CDR3 DNA, which spans 39 bases and is read in frame from base 1. Taken from the germline V gene (reference sequence), the CDR1 and CDR2 loops are LNHDA and SQIVND. V drops 3 bases and J drops 11 bases, leaving 16 bases in between. The sample was also linked to a second study, of human thymus T cells. As the second paper documents: The donors were immunologically healthy infants in Finland who had open corrective cardiac surgery for congenital heart defects. Thymus tissue was collected as surgical resects that were removed during corrective cardiac surgery. Both the thymic and the peripheral blood repertoires appeared to show biased V and J gene segment usage. According to the related research, thymic TCR repertoires were highly overlapping among unrelated individuals. TCR alpha and beta repertoires from roughly 8 infant thymus samples and a few related peripheral blood samples were characterized in the study. Donor ages ranging from roughly 7 to 250 days were recorded, and a handful of male and two female infants were included in the cohort. After being mechanically released from the tissue, thymocytes were kept at -70 degrees C in pellets of about 8.5-34 million cells. A QIAsymphony instrument was used to extract genomic DNA from frozen cell pellets. TCRB and TCRAD loci were amplified from a standardized quantity of quality-controlled genomic DNA using the immunoSEQ multiplex PCR assay. The V(D)J region was spanned by amplicons of a length sufficient to cover the CDR3 and to identify V and J genes. Through the commercial immunoSEQ service, the amplicons were sequenced on an Illumina platform. Corrections for primer bias and sequencing errors followed previously described methods, while TCRAD and TCRB definitions were based on the IMGT database. Repertoires were analysed with immunoSEQ Analyzer 3.0 and VDJTools, covering basic statistics, V/J segment usage, diversity estimates, rarefaction and pairwise overlap. To estimate diversity, the Chao1, ChaoE, Efron-Thisted, Shannon and inverse Simpson indices were applied, and diversity was also estimated on datasets down-sampled to the smallest sample. Repertoire overlap used strict matching of CDR3 nucleotide sequence, V gene and J gene, with Jaccard-based multidimensional scaling clustering. On average, thymus samples gave hundreds of thousands of unique TCRB clonotypes, whereas blood samples gave around 84,000.

The source is a boy in the first two years of life with a congenital heart defect. Donor details come from another sample of the same person, matched by shared clones. Sequenced input: thymocytes. Rearrangement joined TRBV19 to TRBJ1-1; too little of a D gene remains to name it. The nucleotide sequence reads as follows: TGTGCCAGTAGTATGACCCGGGAAATCACTGCTTTCTTT. It translates as CASSMTREITAFF.